What follows describes a single T cell receptor (beta chain). The CDR3 totals 14 residues. The V and J ends lost 5 bases and 9 bases respectively, with 20 bases between them. Germline values: CDR1 MNHNS, CDR2 SASEGT. This sample is drawn from a study of technical replicates of blood from a handful of donors. TCRdb's copy holds only in-frame clones and misses some; the assay was immunoSEQ multiplex PCR. The repertoire consists of around 15,000 clones, with over 75% occurring once and the leading ten covering around 12%. The receptor was derived from a human donor in good health. The source material was PBMCs. The chain combines TRBV6-1 with TRBJ2-7; D may be TRBD1 (6 bases). The CDR3 is CASSSVGQSPGQYF. The CDR3 region has the DNA TGTGCCAGCAGTTCCGTTGGACAGAGTCCCGGGCAGTACTTC.